This TCR beta chain was retrieved from a study of Graves' ophthalmopathy and Graves' hyperthyroidism. This CDR3 contains 14 residues. J was trimmed by 11 bases and V by 6 bases; bases with no gene match: 16. Germline V gene data show CDR1 as DFQATT and CDR2 as SNEGSKA (reference sequence). The authors amplified TCR beta CDR3 regions, and they did so from RNA transcripts for repertoire sequencing. Second-round multiplex PCR came after a first-round RT-PCR that employed HTBI primers. TCRdb ran MiXCR on the multiplex PCR reads and lists one entry per CDR3 protein. The data show 57,000 or so distinct CDR3 sequences, less than 55% seen once.

V usage is TRBV20-1 and J usage is TRBJ1-5; 7 bases fit TRBD1. This clonotype was obtained from an adult woman with Graves' ophthalmopathy. The sequenced sample consisted of peripheral blood. The CDR3, as DNA: TGCAGTGCCCCTCAATCCACAGGGGTAGAGACCCAGCATTTT. This sequence encodes CSAPQSTGVETQHF.